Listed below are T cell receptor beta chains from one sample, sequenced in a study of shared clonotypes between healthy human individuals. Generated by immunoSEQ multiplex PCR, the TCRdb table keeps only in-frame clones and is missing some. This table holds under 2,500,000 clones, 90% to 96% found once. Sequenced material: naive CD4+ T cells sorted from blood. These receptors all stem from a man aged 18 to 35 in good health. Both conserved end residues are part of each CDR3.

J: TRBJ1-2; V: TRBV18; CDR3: CASSVQYGYTF
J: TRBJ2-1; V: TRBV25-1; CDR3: CASSERAGYNEQFF
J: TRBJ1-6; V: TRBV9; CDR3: CASSAYRGQDSPLHF
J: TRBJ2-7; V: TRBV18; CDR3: CASSPPGLAGQSYEQYF
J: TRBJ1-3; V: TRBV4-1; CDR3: CASSQDPTGVGGNTIYF
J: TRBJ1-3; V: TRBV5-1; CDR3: CASSLYLRTMDTIYF
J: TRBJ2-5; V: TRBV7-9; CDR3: CASRPKGKETQYF
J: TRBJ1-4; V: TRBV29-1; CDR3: CSVRMATNEKLFF
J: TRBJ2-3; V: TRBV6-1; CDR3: CASSEAGPTDTQYF
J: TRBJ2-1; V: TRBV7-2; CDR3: CASSLAQAVGVNEQFF
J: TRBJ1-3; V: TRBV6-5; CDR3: CASTKGNTIYF
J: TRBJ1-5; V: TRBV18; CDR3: CASSPYNQPQHF
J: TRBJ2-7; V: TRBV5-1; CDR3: CASRLAGGPSAVYEQYF
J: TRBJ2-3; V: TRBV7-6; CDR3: CASSRWGATDTQYF
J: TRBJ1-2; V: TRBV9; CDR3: CASSTQQGAYGYTF
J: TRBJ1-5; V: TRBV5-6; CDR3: CASSLVGGNQPQHF
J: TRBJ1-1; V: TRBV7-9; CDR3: CASSSSTEAFF
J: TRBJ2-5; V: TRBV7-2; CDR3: CASSLDLAGGPSTYF
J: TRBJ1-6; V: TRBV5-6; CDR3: CASSSGQLDNSPLHF
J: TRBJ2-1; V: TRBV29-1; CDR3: CSVGPPYNEQFF
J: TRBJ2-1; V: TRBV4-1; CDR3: CASSRRSSYNEQFF
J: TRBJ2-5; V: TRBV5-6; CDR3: CASSLGRGAQETQYF
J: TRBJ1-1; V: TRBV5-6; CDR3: CASSLLTVNTEAFF
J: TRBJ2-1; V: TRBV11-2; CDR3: CASSLSSSDYNEQFF
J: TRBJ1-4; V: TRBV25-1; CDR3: CASSVLGVGEKLFF
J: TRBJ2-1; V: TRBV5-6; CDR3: CASSWTLAGERYNEQFF
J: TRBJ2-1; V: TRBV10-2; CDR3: CASSELEFSSYNEQFF
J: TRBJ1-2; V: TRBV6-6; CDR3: CASRPGAGIGYGYTF
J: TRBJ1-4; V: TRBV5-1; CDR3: CASSFGQGGATNEKLFF
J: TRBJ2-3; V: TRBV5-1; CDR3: CASSPGQATDTQYF
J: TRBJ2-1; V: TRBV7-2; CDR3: CASSSDSGSAYNEQFF
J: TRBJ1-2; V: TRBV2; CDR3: CASSGQIPNYGYTF
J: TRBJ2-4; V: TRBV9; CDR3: CASTRGGDKSNIQYF
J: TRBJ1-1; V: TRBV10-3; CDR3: CAISAGVTGTEAFF
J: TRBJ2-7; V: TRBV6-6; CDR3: CASVPAAGQGYEQYF
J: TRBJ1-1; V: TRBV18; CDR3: CASSPDSTEAFF
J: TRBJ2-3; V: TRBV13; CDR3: CATRRGGRVTDTQYF
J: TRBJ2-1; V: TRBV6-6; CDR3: CASTSRNEQFF
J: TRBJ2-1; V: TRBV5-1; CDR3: CASSLVGSGSNEQFF
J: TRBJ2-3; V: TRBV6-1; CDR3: CASSEMLGVSTDTQYF
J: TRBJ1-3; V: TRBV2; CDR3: CASSDLRGGNTIYF
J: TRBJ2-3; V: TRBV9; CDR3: CASSAESGGPYTQYF
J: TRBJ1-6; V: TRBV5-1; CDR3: CASSLEQPGRDNSPLHF
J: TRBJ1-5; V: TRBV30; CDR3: CAWSVGTEYSNQPQHF
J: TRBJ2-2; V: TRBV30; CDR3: CAWREGQGAGELFF
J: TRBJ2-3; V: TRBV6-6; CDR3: CASSPGLAGTTDTQYF
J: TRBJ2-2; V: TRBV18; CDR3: CASSPRTGDTGELFF
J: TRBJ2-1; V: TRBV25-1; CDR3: CASSELFSGITEQFF
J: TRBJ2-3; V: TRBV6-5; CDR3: CASRSSGGTDTQYF
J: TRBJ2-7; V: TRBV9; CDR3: CASSVGGTGSYEQYF
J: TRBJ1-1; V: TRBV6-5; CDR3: CASSYSMAGKTEAFF
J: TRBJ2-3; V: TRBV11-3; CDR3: CASSPGPSTDTQYF
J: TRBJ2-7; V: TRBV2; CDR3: CASSEEPYEQYF